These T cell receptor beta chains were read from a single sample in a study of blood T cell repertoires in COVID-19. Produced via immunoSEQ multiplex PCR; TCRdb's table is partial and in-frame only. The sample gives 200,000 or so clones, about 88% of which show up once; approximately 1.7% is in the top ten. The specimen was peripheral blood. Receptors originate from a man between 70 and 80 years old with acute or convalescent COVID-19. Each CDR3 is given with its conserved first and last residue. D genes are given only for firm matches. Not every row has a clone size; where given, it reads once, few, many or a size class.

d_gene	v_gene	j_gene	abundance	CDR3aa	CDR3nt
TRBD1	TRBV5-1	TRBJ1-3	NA	CASSLRDRGFSGNTIYF	TGCGCCAGCAGCCTGAGGGACAGAGGTTTCTCTGGAAACACCATATATTTT
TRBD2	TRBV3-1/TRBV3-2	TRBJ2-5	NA	CASSQGVSGRALETQYF	TGTGCCAGCAGCCAAGGGGTTAGCGGGAGGGCTCTAGAGACCCAGTACTTC
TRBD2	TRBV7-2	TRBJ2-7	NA	CASSEREGIYEQYF	TGTGCCAGCAGCGAGAGGGAGGGAATTTACGAGCAGTACTTC
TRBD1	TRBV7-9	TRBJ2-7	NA	CASSLWDRGNEQYF	TGTGCCAGCAGCCTATGGGACAGGGGCAACGAGCAGTACTTC
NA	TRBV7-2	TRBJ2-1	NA	CASSAGTYNEQFF	TGTGCCAGCAGCGCCGGGACATACAATGAGCAGTTCTTC
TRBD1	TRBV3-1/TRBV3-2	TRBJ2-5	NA	CASSLGQGKETQYF	TGTGCCAGCAGCTTAGGACAGGGGAAAGAGACCCAGTACTTC
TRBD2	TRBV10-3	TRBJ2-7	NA	CAKPGLAGVGSYEQYF	TGTGCCAAGCCGGGACTAGCGGGAGTGGGGTCCTACGAGCAGTACTTC
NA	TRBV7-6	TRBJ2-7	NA	CASSLKPDSSYEQYF	TGTGCCAGCAGCTTAAAGCCAGACAGCTCCTACGAGCAGTACTTC
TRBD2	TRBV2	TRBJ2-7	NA	CASWDYSGVSYEQYF	TGTGCCAGCTGGGATTATAGCGGGGTCTCCTACGAGCAGTACTTC
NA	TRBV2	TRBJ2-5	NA	CASYNGFKETQYF	TGTGCCAGCTATAACGGGTTTAAAGAGACCCAGTACTTC
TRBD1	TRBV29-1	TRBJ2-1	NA	CSVVSTGGIYNEQFF	TGCAGCGTTGTTTCCACAGGGGGCATCTACAATGAGCAGTTCTTC
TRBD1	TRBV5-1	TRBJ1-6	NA	CASSTGTVNSPLHF	TGCGCCAGCAGCACTGGGACAGTTAATTCACCCCTCCACTTT
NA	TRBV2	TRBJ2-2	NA	CASSEGGRSGELFF	TGTGCCAGCAGTGAAGGGGGCAGAAGCGGGGAGCTGTTTTTT
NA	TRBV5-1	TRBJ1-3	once	CASSLPSPSGNTIYF	TGCGCCAGCAGCTTGCCCTCTCCCTCTGGAAACACCATATATTTT
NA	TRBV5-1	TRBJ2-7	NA	CASRQDYEQYF	TGCGCCAGCAGACAGGACTACGAGCAGTACTTC
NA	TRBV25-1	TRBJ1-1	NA	CASRHRENTEAFF	TGTGCCAGCAGGCACAGGGAGAACACTGAAGCTTTCTTT
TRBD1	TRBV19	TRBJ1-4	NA	CASSSPTGSNEKLFF	TGTGCCAGTAGTTCGCCGACAGGGTCTAATGAAAAACTGTTTTTT
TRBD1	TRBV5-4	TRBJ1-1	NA	CASSHDRDNTEAFF	TGTGCCAGCAGCCACGACAGGGATAACACTGAAGCTTTCTTT
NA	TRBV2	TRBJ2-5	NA	CASGRQETQYF	TGTGCCAGCGGCAGACAAGAGACCCAGTACTTC
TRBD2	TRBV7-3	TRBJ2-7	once	CASRHPPRLAGVYEQYF	TGTGCCAGCAGGCACCCCCCGAGGCTAGCGGGAGTTTACGAGCAGTACTTC
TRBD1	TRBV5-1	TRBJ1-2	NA	CASSLSPQGANYGYTF	TGCGCCAGCAGCTTGTCTCCCCAGGGGGCGAACTATGGCTACACCTTC
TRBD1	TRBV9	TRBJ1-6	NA	CASSVGQGQFSPLHF	TGTGCCAGCAGCGTAGGACAGGGGCAATTTTCACCCCTCCACTTT
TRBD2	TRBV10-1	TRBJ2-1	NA	CASREDRTSGRVAQASSYNEQFF	TGCGCCAGCAGGGAAGACCGGACTAGCGGGAGGGTCGCGCAGGCCAGCTCCTACAATGAGCAGTTCTTC